The entry that follows covers one TCR beta chain sequence. What it binds is not known. This specimen belongs to a study of cytomegalovirus exposure and HLA in healthy donors. Study-level results: When the data were analyzed later, several of the most significant clusters appeared to be linked to common viral pathogens.

V shed 3 bases and J shed 4 bases, with 12 bases lying between them. Germline assignment: CDR1 SNHLY and CDR2 FYNNEI. This CDR3 has 14 amino acids. PCR employed 60 Vbeta and 13 Jbeta primers. Repertoires were generated with immunoSEQ multiplex PCR, while TCRdb's copy carries only in-frame clones and drops some. This specimen shows just over 150,000 clones; the ten leading clones hold 2.1%. This sequence was found in a man aged 25 to 40 in good health and CMV-seronegative. The sequencing sample was made of PBMCs. The chain is built from TRBV2 and TRBJ1-1; D possibly corresponds to TRBD1 (5 bases). CDR3 sequence reads: CASSDRDFGTEAFF. The CDR3 DNA follows: TGTGCCAGCAGTGACAGGGATTTTGGCACTGAAGCTTTCTTT.